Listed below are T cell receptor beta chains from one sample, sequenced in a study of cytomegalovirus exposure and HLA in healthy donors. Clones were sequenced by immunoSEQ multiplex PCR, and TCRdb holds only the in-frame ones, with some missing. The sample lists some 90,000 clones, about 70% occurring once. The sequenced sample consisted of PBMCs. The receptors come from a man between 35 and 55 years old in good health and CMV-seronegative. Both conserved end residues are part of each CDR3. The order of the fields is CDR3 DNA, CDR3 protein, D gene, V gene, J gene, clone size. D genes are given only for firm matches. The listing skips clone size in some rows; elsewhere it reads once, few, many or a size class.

TGTGCCAGCAGCCTCAGTGTGGGAGGTGAAGCTTTCTTT	CASSLSVGGEAFF	.	TRBV7-3	TRBJ1-1	once
TGTGCCAGCAGCCAAGTGGGGACAGGGGATTCACCCCTCCACTTT	CASSQVGTGDSPLHF	TRBD1	TRBV4-2	TRBJ1-6	.
TGTGCCAGTAGTATCCCCTGGGCGAACACTGAAGCTTTCTTT	CASSIPWANTEAFF	.	TRBV19	TRBJ1-1	.
TGCGCCAGTACTTTAGGGGAAACGGGGAACACCGGGGAGCTGTTTTTT	CASTLGETGNTGELFF	.	TRBV5-1	TRBJ2-2	.
TGCGCCAGCAGCTTGGGTCCCAGAGGCGAAAAACTGTTTTTT	CASSLGPRGEKLFF	.	TRBV5-1	TRBJ1-4	.
TGTGCCAGCAGCATCTGGACAGGGGGCCAAGAGACCCAGTACTTC	CASSIWTGGQETQYF	TRBD1	TRBV7-6	TRBJ2-5	.
TGTGCCAGCAGCTTAGTTCTAGGAGGGGGCCCCACTGGCTATGGCTACACCTTC	CASSLVLGGGPTGYGYTF	TRBD1	TRBV7-2	TRBJ1-2	.
TGTGCCAGCAGCCTAGGACAGACTCACATGAACACTGAAGCTTTCTTT	CASSLGQTHMNTEAFF	.	TRBV5-6	TRBJ1-1	.
TGTGCCAGCAGGTGGCATGACACAGATACGCAGTATTTT	CASRWHDTDTQYF	.	TRBV2	TRBJ2-3	.
TGTGCCAGCAGTGAAAATAATTTGGGACAGGGATGTGGCTACACCTTC	CASSENNLGQGCGYTF	TRBD1	TRBV6-1	TRBJ1-2	.
TGTGCCAGCAGCTGGGCAGTGGCGCAGTATTTT	CASSWAVAQYF	.	TRBV7-2	TRBJ2-3	.
TGTGCCAGCAGCCCCGGACAGGGAGCCTACGAGCAGTACTTC	CASSPGQGAYEQYF	TRBD1	TRBV5-4	TRBJ2-7	.
TGCGCCAGCAGCTCGGGACAGTTCTACGAGCAGTACTTC	CASSSGQFYEQYF	TRBD1	TRBV5-1	TRBJ2-7	.
TGTGCCAGCAGCCTGGTATGGGGGGTCCACGGTGATACGCAGTATTTT	CASSLVWGVHGDTQYF	.	TRBV2	TRBJ2-3	few